The sample holds a few counts of the clone carrying this T cell receptor beta chain. Its antigen is not known. These data are taken from a study of vaccination and CD4 T cells after COVID-19. Treatment: 10-day PBMC culture with coronavirus spike peptide pools or control peptides (ViraFEST assay). Peptide pool stimulation in ViraFEST expanded antigen-specific T cells, whose TCRs were then sequenced. Each of days 3 and 7 saw half the medium replaced by fresh IL-2 medium. The study sequenced cultured CD4+ T cell DNA using the Oncomine TCR Beta short-read assay. TCRdb re-called the PCR reads through MiXCR, storing one row per CDR3 protein. The table lists 20,000 to 25,000 distinct CDR3 sequences, around 43% of them singletons. The sequencing used CD4+ T cells from blood, cultured in vitro, collected before SARS-CoV-2 vaccination. This receptor was identified in a human donor who received a COVID-19 vaccine.

The CDR3 coding sequence is TGTGCCACCAGTGTCGGTGGACAGGGCACAGATACGCAGTATTTT. The encoded protein is CATSVGGQGTDTQYF. V usage is TRBV24-1 and J usage is TRBJ2-3, with TRBD1 identical over 7 bases. Germline CDR1 and CDR2: KGHDR and SFDVKD. The V and J ends lost 5 bases and 1 base, in that order; junction bases with no gene match: 5. CDR3 length: 15 amino acids.